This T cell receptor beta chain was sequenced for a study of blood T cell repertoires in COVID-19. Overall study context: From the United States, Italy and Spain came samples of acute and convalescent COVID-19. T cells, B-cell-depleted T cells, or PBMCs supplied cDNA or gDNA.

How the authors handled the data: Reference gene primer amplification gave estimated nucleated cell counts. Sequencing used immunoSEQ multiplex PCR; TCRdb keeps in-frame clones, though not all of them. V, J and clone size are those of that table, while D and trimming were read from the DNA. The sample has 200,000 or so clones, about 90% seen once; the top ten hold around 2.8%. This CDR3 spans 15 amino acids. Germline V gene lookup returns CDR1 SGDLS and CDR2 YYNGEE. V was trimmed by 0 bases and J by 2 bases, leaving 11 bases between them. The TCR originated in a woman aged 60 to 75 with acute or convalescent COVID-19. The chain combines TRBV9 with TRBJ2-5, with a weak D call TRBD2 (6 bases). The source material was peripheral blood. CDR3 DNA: TGTGCCAGCAGCGTAGTGGGACTGGGGCAAGAGACCCAGTACTTC. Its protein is CASSVVGLGQETQYF.